This T cell receptor beta chain is drawn from a study of blood T cells in healthy people across ages. Findings and limits, study-wide: Donor CMV status, an unknown factor, possibly confounded changes in expanded clonotypes.

The use of a sample-barcoded 5' primer and a J-beta primer mix characterized a second PCR of roughly 7 to 12 cycles. Each cDNA was tagged by a template-switch adaptor containing 12 random nucleotides. TCRdb re-analysed the 5' RACE reads in MiXCR, keeping a single row per CDR3 protein. The data hold about 1.8 million distinct CDR3 sequences, with less than 50% observed a single time. The germline V gene has CDR1 KGHSH and CDR2 LQKENI. The CDR3 runs 18 residues. V lost 1 base and J lost 0, with 17 bases in between. In the case of this clonotype: Its antigen is not known.

Those donating, healthy Caucasian individuals from Russia, were aged roughly 6 to 90. Samples each yielded at least 5 micrograms of total RNA. The sample was blood. This clonotype originated in a woman in her thirties or forties in good health. The V call is TRBV18, the J call TRBJ2-3; perhaps TRBD1 as D (5 bases). The CDR3 protein is CASSPRQGRFTSTDTQYF. CDR3 DNA sequence: TGTGCCAGCTCACCACGCCAGGGCCGCTTCACTAGCACAGATACGCAGTATTTT.